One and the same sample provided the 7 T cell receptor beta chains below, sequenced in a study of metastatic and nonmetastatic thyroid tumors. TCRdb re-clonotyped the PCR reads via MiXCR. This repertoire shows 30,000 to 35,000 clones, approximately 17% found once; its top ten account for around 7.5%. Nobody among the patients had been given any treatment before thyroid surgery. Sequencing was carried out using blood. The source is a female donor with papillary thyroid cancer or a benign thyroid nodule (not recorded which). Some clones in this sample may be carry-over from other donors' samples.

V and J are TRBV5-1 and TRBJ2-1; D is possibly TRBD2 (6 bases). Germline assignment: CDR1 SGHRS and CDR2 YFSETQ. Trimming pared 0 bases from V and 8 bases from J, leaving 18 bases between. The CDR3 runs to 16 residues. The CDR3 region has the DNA TGCGCCAGCAGCTTGGTCCCGGGAGCAGGACCACATGAGCAGTTCTTC. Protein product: CASSLVPGAGPHEQFF.

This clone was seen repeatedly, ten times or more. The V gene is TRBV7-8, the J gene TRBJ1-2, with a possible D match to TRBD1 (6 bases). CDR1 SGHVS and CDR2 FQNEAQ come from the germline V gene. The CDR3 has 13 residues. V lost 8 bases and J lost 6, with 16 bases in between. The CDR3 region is CASAMVRGNGYTF. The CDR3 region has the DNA TGTGCCAGCGCCATGGTCAGGGGTAATGGCTACACCTTC.

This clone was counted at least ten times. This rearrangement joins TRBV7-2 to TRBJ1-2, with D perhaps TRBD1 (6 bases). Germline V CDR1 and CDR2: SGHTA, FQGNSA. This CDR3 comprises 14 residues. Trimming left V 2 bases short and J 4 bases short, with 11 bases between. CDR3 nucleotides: TGTGCCAGCAGCTTAATCGCAGGGGTCTATGGCTACACCTTC. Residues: CASSLIAGVYGYTF.

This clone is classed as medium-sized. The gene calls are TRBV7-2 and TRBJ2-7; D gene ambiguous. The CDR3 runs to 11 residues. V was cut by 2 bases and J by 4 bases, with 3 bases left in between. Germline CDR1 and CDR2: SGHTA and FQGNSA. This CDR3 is CASSLKYEQYF. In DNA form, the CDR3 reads TGTGCCAGCAGCTTAAAATACGAGCAGTACTTC.

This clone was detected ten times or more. DNA of the CDR3: TGCAGTGGACTAGCCGGCACAGATACGCAGTATTTT. As protein: CSGLAGTDTQYF. The gene calls are TRBV20-1 and TRBJ2-3; 7 bases agree with TRBD2. Germline V gene data show CDR1 as DFQATT and CDR2 as SNEGSKA (reference sequence). CDR3 length: 12 residues. V gave up 7 bases and J gave up 1 base; unmatched junction bases: 2.

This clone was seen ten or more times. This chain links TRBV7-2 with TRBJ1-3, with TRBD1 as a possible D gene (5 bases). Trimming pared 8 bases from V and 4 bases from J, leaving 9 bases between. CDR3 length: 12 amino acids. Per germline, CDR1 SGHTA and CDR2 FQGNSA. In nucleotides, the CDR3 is TGTGCCAGCGGAAGACAGGGAAACACCATATATTTT. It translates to CASGRQGNTIYF.

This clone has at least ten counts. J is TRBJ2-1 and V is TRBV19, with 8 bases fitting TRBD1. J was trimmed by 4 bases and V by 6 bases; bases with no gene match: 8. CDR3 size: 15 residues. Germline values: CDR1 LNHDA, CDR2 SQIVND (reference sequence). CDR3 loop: CASSLTGDAYNEQFF. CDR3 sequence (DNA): TGTGCCAGTAGCTTGACAGGGGACGCTTACAATGAGCAGTTCTTC. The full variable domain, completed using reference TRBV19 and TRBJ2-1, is DGGITQSPKYLFRKEGQNVTLSCEQNLNHDAMYWYRQDPGQGLRLIYYSQIVNDFQKGDIAEGYSVSREKKESFPLTVTSAQKNPTAFYLCASSLTGDAYNEQFFGPGTRLTVL.